The 32 T cell receptor beta chains given below trace back to one sample, sequenced in a study of blood T cell repertoires in COVID-19. The protocol was immunoSEQ multiplex PCR, while the TCRdb copy is restricted to in-frame clones and leaves out a portion. This sample has 35,000 to 40,000 clones, with 90% found just once. Sequencing was carried out using peripheral blood. Receptors originate from a man aged 60 to 75 with active or convalescent COVID-19.

The J gene is TRBJ1-1, the V gene TRBV29-1, with no clear D. In germline, CDR1 is SQVTM, CDR2 ANQGSEA. This CDR3 comprises 13 residues. V lost 4 bases and J 5 bases, leaving 14 bases between the germline ends. The CDR3 protein is CSVVTGGGTEAFF. The CDR3 DNA follows: TGCAGCGTTGTGACTGGCGGTGGGACTGAAGCTTTCTTT.

The CDR3 DNA follows: TGTGCCACCATGAACATGCAGAACAATGAGCAGTTCTTC. Its translation is CATMNMQNNEQFF. This chain links TRBV5-4 with TRBJ2-1; D is ambiguous. The germline V and J ends were trimmed by 9 bases and 5 bases, with 15 bases remaining between them. The CDR3 extends over 13 amino acids. Germline loops: CDR1 SGHNT, CDR2 YYREEE (reference sequence).

The chain uses TRBV11-2 and TRBJ1-1, with TRBD1 matching 7 bases. Germline lookup yields CDR1 SGHAT and CDR2 FQNNGV. The CDR3 spans 17 residues. J was trimmed by 6 bases and V by 5 bases; bases with no gene match: 18. The CDR3 DNA sequence: TGTGCCAGCAGCACTAGCCGGGACAGAAGATTAAGTGCTGAAGCTTTCTTT. Translating gives CASSTSRDRRLSAEAFF. Full variable domain (outside the CDR3, taken from reference TRBV11-2 and TRBJ1-1): EAGVAQSPRYKIIEKRQSVAFWCNPISGHATLYWYQQILGQGPKLLIQFQNNGVVDDSQLPKDRFSAERLKGVDSTLKIQPAKLEDSAVYLCASSTSRDRRLSAEAFFGQGTRLTVV.

The chain employs TRBV18 and TRBJ2-3; possibly TRBD1 for D (5 bases). The V end was cut by 6 bases, the J end by 2 bases, with 15 bases between. The CDR3 totals 15 residues. Germline V CDR1 and CDR2: KGHSH, LQKENI. CDR3 residues: CASSIWGPPTDTQYF. The CDR3 DNA sequence: TGTGCCAGCTCGATCTGGGGCCCCCCCACAGATACGCAGTATTTT. The full variable domain, rest sourced from reference TRBV18 and TRBJ2-3, is NAGVMQNPRHLVRRRGQEARLRCSPMKGHSHVYWYRQLPEEGLKFMVYLQKENIIDESGMPKERFSAEFPKEGPSILRIQQVVRGDSAAYFCASSIWGPPTDTQYFGPGTRLTVL.

J is TRBJ2-2 and V is TRBV5-1; possibly TRBD1 for D (5 bases). CDR1 is SGHRS and CDR2 is YFSETQ in the germline V gene. The V end was cut by 7 bases, the J end by 1 base, with 11 bases between. This CDR3 is 14 amino acids long. CDR3 sequence reads: CASVSGQNTGELFF. The CDR3 nucleotides read TGCGCCAGCGTGAGTGGACAGAACACCGGGGAGCTGTTTTTT.

The chain combines TRBV3-1 (or the pseudogene TRBV3-2) with TRBJ2-3; 11 positions agree with TRBD2. The germline V gene has CDR1 LGHDT and CDR2 YNNKEL (reference sequence). V shed 4 bases, J shed 1 base, and the junction held 4 bases outside the gene matches. CDR3 length equals 16 residues. Written as DNA, the CDR3 is TGTGCCAGCAGCCGCAGGACTAGCGGGCGCACAGATACGCAGTATTTT. It specifies CASSRRTSGRTDTQYF.

This clone was counted once. The chain combines TRBV5-1 with TRBJ1-2; 7 bases match TRBD1. Per germline, CDR1 SGHRS and CDR2 YFSETQ. After removal of 4 bases from V and 1 base from J, the junction contained 4 bases not matched to a gene. This CDR3 spans 14 amino acids. CDR3 protein: CASSPGQLNYGYTF. DNA of the CDR3: TGCGCCAGCAGCCCGGGACAGCTTAACTATGGCTACACCTTC.

The CDR3 here is CASNDRGVETQYF. The CDR3 region has the DNA TGTGCCAGTAACGACAGGGGTGTAGAGACCCAGTACTTC. V usage is TRBV19 and J usage is TRBJ2-5; 8 bases are a match to TRBD1. The germline V gene encodes CDR1 LNHDA and CDR2 SQIVND (reference sequence). Trimming cost V 7 bases and J 4 bases; bases outside gene matches: 5. This CDR3 is 13 amino acids long.

The chain carries TRBV10-1 and TRBJ1-3, with D possibly TRBD1 on 5 matching bases. CDR1 is WNHNN and CDR2 is SYGVQD in the germline V gene (reference sequence). Trimming took 6 bases from V and 1 from J, leaving 10 bases between them. The CDR3 runs to 14 residues. CDR3 sequence: CASSHPGSGNTIYF. The CDR3 DNA is TGCGCCAGCAGCCACCCAGGGTCTGGAAACACCATATATTTT.

This clone occurred once. The CDR3 DNA sequence: TGTGCCAGCAGTTCGGGGACTAGCACGCTGGCGCAGTATTTT. Translation gives CASSSGTSTLAQYF. The chain uses TRBV6-2 or TRBV6-3 and TRBJ2-3; TRBD2 matches at 9 bases. Germline CDR1 reads MNHEY; CDR2 reads SVGEGT. V dropped 4 bases and J dropped 10; count of bases not matched to a gene: 9. The CDR3 sequence is 14 residues long.

The chain recombines TRBV10-1 with TRBJ1-5, with no clear D. Germline assignment: CDR1 WNHNN and CDR2 SYGVQD (reference sequence). The CDR3 is 15 residues long. Trimming left V 6 bases short and J 2 bases short, with 14 bases between. The CDR3 region is CASSDSSAGNQPQHF. CDR3 sequence (DNA): TGCGCCAGCAGCGACTCCTCGGCCGGCAATCAGCCCCAGCATTTT.

The rearrangement joins TRBV5-5 to TRBJ2-5; a weak D match, TRBD1 (5 bases). Germline V gives CDR1 SGHKS, CDR2 YYEKEE (reference sequence). CDR3 length equals 13 residues. Trimming pared 2 bases from V and 5 bases from J, leaving 10 bases between. CDR3 region: CASSFQGGETQYF. CDR3 coding DNA: TGTGCCAGCAGCTTTCAGGGTGGGGAGACCCAGTACTTC.

This rearrangement joins TRBV27 to TRBJ2-7, with unresolved D. V was cut by 2 bases and J by 3 bases, with 8 bases left in between. Per the germline V gene, CDR1 is MNHEY and CDR2 is SMNVEV (reference sequence). The CDR3 spans 13 residues. The CDR3 sequence is CASSLIGGYEQYF. CDR3 DNA sequence: TGTGCCAGCAGTTTAATAGGCGGCTACGAGCAGTACTTC.

The chain joins TRBV5-1 to TRBJ2-3, with 13 bases identical to TRBD2. Germline assignment: CDR1 SGHRS and CDR2 YFSETQ. This CDR3 comprises 15 residues. After removal of 4 bases from V and 3 bases from J, the junction contained 2 bases not matched to a gene. The CDR3 sequence is CASSQTSGRTDTQYF. The CDR3 DNA follows: TGCGCCAGCAGCCAGACTAGCGGGAGGACAGATACGCAGTATTTT.

CDR3 nucleotide sequence: TGCAGTGCGACTAGTGGGGAGACCCAGTACTTC. Its protein product is CSATSGETQYF. This sequence joins TRBV20-1 and TRBJ2-5; TRBD2 might be the D (6 bases). Trimming left V 6 bases short and J 5 bases short, with 10 bases between. The CDR3 runs to 11 residues. Germline CDR1 DFQATT, CDR2 SNEGSKA (reference sequence).

The rearrangement joins TRBV9 to TRBJ1-2; D gene ambiguous. The germline gives CDR1 SGDLS, CDR2 YYNGEE. Trimming took off 0 bases at V and 8 bases at J, with 8 bases between the two ends. The CDR3 has 12 amino acids. The CDR3 DNA reads as TGTGCCAGCAGCGTAGACGAGAGCGGCTACACCTTC. Its protein is CASSVDESGYTF.

V gene TRBV30 combines with J gene TRBJ2-7; 10 bases fit TRBD2. V lost 4 bases to trimming and J lost 4 bases; unmatched junction nucleotides: 1. The length of the CDR3 is 12 residues. CDR1 and CDR2 from the germline V gene are GTSNPN and SVGIG (reference sequence). For the CDR3, the DNA is TGTGCCTGGACTAGCGGGAGTTACGAGCAGTACTTC. This gives the protein CAWTSGSYEQYF.

The V call is TRBV20-1, the J call TRBJ1-2; 11 bases are shared with TRBD1. From germline, CDR1 is DFQATT and CDR2 SNEGSKA (reference sequence). The junction had 8 bases not matched to a gene; V was cut back by 3 bases and J by 14 bases. The CDR3 is 12 amino acids. CDR3 amino acids: CSASEGDRGGTF. The DNA of the CDR3 is TGCAGTGCTAGTGAAGGGGACAGGGGGGGTACCTTC.

The gene calls are TRBV5-1 and TRBJ2-7, with D perhaps matching TRBD1 (5 bases). V was clipped by 1 base and J by 3 bases, with 11 bases between them. This CDR3 is 14 amino acids long. Germline loops: CDR1 SGHRS, CDR2 YFSETQ. CDR3 in DNA: TGCGCCAGCAGCTTGTGGCAGGGCAGCTACGAGCAGTACTTC. Its protein product is CASSLWQGSYEQYF.

The J gene is TRBJ2-5, the V gene TRBV11-2, with 7 positions matching TRBD2. The CDR3 has 12 amino acids. Germline V gene sequence: CDR1 SGHAT, CDR2 FQNNGV. Unmatched junction bases numbered 1, after V lost 2 bases and J lost 7 bases. The CDR3 DNA is TGTGCCAGCAGCTTATGGGGGGGGACCCAGTACTTC. Translating it yields CASSLWGGTQYF.

The chain is built from TRBV6-1 and TRBJ2-5, with a tentative D call TRBD2 (6 bases). The CDR3 extends over 16 amino acids. Deletions cut 0 bases from V and 2 bases from J, with 13 bases between. From germline, CDR1 is MNHNS and CDR2 SASEGT. The CDR3 region has the DNA TGTGCCAGCAGTGAAGCGGTGGGACTCAGACAAGAGACCCAGTACTTC. This encodes CASSEAVGLRQETQYF.

The chain combines TRBV4-1 with TRBJ1-4; 9 nucleotides align to TRBD1. V lost 4 bases, J lost 0 bases, and 9 bases stayed unmatched. The germline V gene encodes CDR1 MGHRA and CDR2 YSYEKL. The CDR3 spans 18 residues. The CDR3, as DNA: TGCGCCAGCAGCCCGAAACAGGGGGCGGATGCAACTAATGAAAAACTGTTTTTT. This codes for CASSPKQGADATNEKLFF.

The chain links TRBV19 to TRBJ1-6; possibly TRBD1 for D (6 bases). V shed 5 bases and J shed 8 bases, with 19 bases lying between them. This CDR3 has 16 amino acids. The germline gives CDR1 LNHDA, CDR2 SQIVND (reference sequence). The CDR3 loop is CASSPGRTGFDSPLHF. The CDR3 DNA reads TGTGCCAGTAGTCCCGGCAGAACAGGGTTTGATTCACCCCTCCACTTT.

The genes are TRBV4-2 and TRBJ2-1; 11 bases map to TRBD2. Per germline, CDR1 LGHNA and CDR2 YNFKEQ. V lost 0 bases, J lost 6 bases, and 7 bases stayed unmatched. The CDR3 is 17 amino acids. CDR3 DNA sequence: TGTGCCAGCAGCCAAGAGGGGGGACTAGCGGCCATCAATGAGCAGTTCTTC. It specifies CASSQEGGLAAINEQFF.

The J gene is TRBJ2-2, the V gene TRBV3-1 (or the pseudogene TRBV3-2); 8 nucleotides line up with TRBD1. The V gene's germline CDR1 is LGHDT and CDR2 YNNKEL (reference sequence). V dropped 4 bases and J dropped 6; count of bases not matched to a gene: 7. CDR3 size: 15 residues. The CDR3 protein is CASSPFRDRPGELFF. CDR3 in DNA: TGTGCCAGCAGCCCTTTTAGGGACAGGCCCGGGGAGCTGTTTTTT.

The chain carries TRBV6-5 and TRBJ1-6, with D perhaps TRBD1 (6 bases). With 6 bases removed from V and 7 bases from J, the gap between germline ends came to 13 bases. The CDR3 consists of 14 residues. Germline CDR1 and CDR2: MNHEY and SVGAGI. This chain's CDR3 is CASRRTERNSPLHF. The CDR3 DNA is TGTGCCAGCAGGAGGACAGAGAGAAATTCACCCCTCCACTTT.

This clone was counted a few times. This chain links TRBV30 with TRBJ1-3, with a possible D match to TRBD1 (6 bases). Germline values: CDR1 GTSNPN, CDR2 SVGIG (reference sequence). CDR3 length equals 14 residues. V was cut by 3 bases and J by 6 bases, with 15 bases left in between. CDR3 region: CAWRRKGVSNTIYF. The CDR3 DNA follows: TGTGCCTGGAGAAGGAAGGGGGTATCAAACACCATATATTTT.

The chain recombines TRBV10-1 with TRBJ2-7, with D possibly TRBD1 on 6 matching bases. Trimming shortened V by 6 bases and J by 3 bases, and 18 bases separated the two germline ends. The CDR3 length is 15 residues. Germline lookup yields CDR1 WNHNN and CDR2 SYGVQD (reference sequence). CDR3 coding DNA: TGCGCCAGCAGCGAATCAGACAGGCCGTTCTACGAGCAGTACTTC. Translated, it gives CASSESDRPFYEQYF.

This sequence joins TRBV6-2 or TRBV6-3 and TRBJ2-1; 8 bases fit TRBD1. V lost 0 bases, J lost 6 bases, and 7 bases stayed unmatched. The germline CDR1 and CDR2 sequences are MNHEY and SVGEGT. This CDR3 region has 16 residues. The CDR3 sequence is CASSYSTGQGINEQFF. The CDR3 nucleotides are TGTGCCAGCAGTTACTCGACAGGACAGGGAATCAATGAGCAGTTCTTC.

In this sample, this clone turned up a few times. The V call is TRBV7-9, the J call TRBJ1-3, with a tentative D call TRBD1 (6 bases). Germline CDR1 SEHNR, CDR2 FQNEAQ (reference sequence). V was cut by 6 bases and J by 8 bases, with 14 bases left in between. CDR3 length equals 13 residues. The CDR3 spells CASSPQGGDTIYF. CDR3 in DNA: TGTGCCAGCAGTCCACAGGGAGGGGACACCATATATTTT.

This clone was observed a single time. The chain has TRBV7-8 and TRBJ2-3; 12 bases map to TRBD2. The length of the CDR3 is 18 residues. Germline V CDR1 and CDR2: SGHVS, FQNEAQ. The V segment lost 6 bases and the J segment 2 bases; nucleotides outside the gene matches: 12. The CDR3 here is CASRFRGLAGSTTDTQYF. The CDR3 DNA reads TGTGCCAGCAGGTTCAGAGGACTAGCGGGATCGACCACAGATACGCAGTATTTT.

This clone was recorded only once. The chain is built from TRBV6-6 and TRBJ2-1, with 8 bases that match TRBD1. V was clipped by 5 bases and J by 1 base; unmatched bases: 10. The CDR3 length is 17 residues. Germline CDR1 MNHNY, CDR2 SVGAGI (reference sequence). DNA of the CDR3: TGTGCCAGCAGTCCCGGACAGGGATCTAAGTCCTACAATGAGCAGTTCTTC. It yields the protein CASSPGQGSKSYNEQFF.